Shown below are 13 T cell receptor beta chains from a single sample sequenced in a study of OX40 agonist ivuxolimab in advanced cancers. Using immunoSEQ multiplex PCR, the repertoire was profiled, and TCRdb retains in-frame clones only, with some absent. This sample carries more than 65,000 clones, around 89% of them seen once, and the ten largest clones take over 0.35%. The sample here was CD4+ or CD8+ T cells sorted from blood, taken in a trial of the OX40 agonist ivuxolimab. These receptors were collected from an adult with an advanced solid tumor such as melanoma, head and neck, liver or kidney cancer.

The chain links TRBV4-2 to TRBJ2-5, with TRBD2 matching over 7 bases. The J call is in doubt because the DNA end fits TRBJ2-7 better. CDR3 size: 22 residues. Per the germline V gene, CDR1 is LGHNA and CDR2 is YNFKEQ. CDR3 in DNA: TGTGCCAGCAGCCAAGCCCCTCGGGGGGAGTCGGCCTCGGCCTATCCCCAGTACGAGCAGTACTTC. Translated, it gives CASSQAPRGESASAYPQYEQYF.

J is TRBJ2-7 and V is TRBV10-2; 9 bases map to TRBD2. The CDR3 runs to 16 residues. The germline V gene encodes CDR1 WSHSY and CDR2 SAAADI. V trimming: 0 bases; J trimming: 4 bases; junction bases outside the gene matches: 7. CDR3 residues: CASSESPAGGLYEQYF. CDR3 coding DNA: TGCGCCAGCAGTGAGTCTCCGGCGGGAGGGCTGTACGAGCAGTACTTC.

The rearrangement joins TRBV28 to TRBJ2-1; 12 nucleotides match TRBD2. The CDR3 sequence is 15 residues long. The germline V gene encodes CDR1 MDHEN and CDR2 SYDVKM. V dropped 3 bases and J dropped 8; count of bases not matched to a gene: 5. In nucleotides, the CDR3 is TGTGCCAGCAGTTTTACTAGCGGGAGGTCCTATGAGCAGTTCTTC. Amino acid sequence: CASSFTSGRSYEQFF.

This clone was seen once. The rearrangement links TRBV12-5 to TRBJ2-5; weak D call: TRBD2 (5 bases). CDR1 and CDR2 from the germline V gene are LGHNT and FRNRAP. V was shortened by 5 bases and J by 5 bases, with 15 bases between the two germline ends. This CDR3 spans 14 amino acids. The DNA for the CDR3 is TGTGCTAGTGGTCCTACCTCCGGGGTGGAGACCCAGTACTTC. This codes for CASGPTSGVETQYF.

The V call is TRBV5-5, the J call TRBJ2-7; TRBD1 matches 10 bases. The germline CDR1 and CDR2 sequences are SGHKS and YYEKEE (reference sequence). This CDR3 is built from 15 residues. J was trimmed by 4 bases and V by 3 bases; bases with no gene match: 7. CDR3 region: CASSSPGQGMYEQYF. The CDR3 DNA reads as TGTGCCAGCAGCTCACCGGGACAGGGGATGTACGAGCAGTACTTC. Drawing the rest from reference TRBV5-5 and TRBJ2-7, the complete variable domain is DAGVTQSPTHLIKTRGQQVTLRCSPISGHKSVSWYQQVLGQGPQFIFQYYEKEERGRGNFPDRFSARQFPNYSSELNVNALLLGDSALYLCASSSPGQGMYEQYFGPGTRLTVT.

This clone came up once. This CDR3 is CASSPATTAKNIQYF. In DNA form, the CDR3 reads TGTGCCAGCTCACCAGCAACCACTGCCAAAAACATTCAGTACTTC. The gene calls are TRBV18 and TRBJ2-4, with no clear D. CDR1 KGHSH and CDR2 LQKENI come from the germline V gene. The CDR3 runs 15 residues. Trimming cost V 2 bases and J 1 base, with 9 bases left between them.

This sequence joins TRBV2 and TRBJ2-1; 7 nucleotides align to TRBD2. Germline V CDR1 and CDR2: SNHLY, FYNNEI. V lost 6 bases and J lost 5; bases outside the gene matches: 10. This CDR3 spans 15 amino acids. CDR3 region: CASSRGGLVNNEQFF. CDR3 DNA: TGTGCCAGCAGCCGGGGCGGACTAGTCAACAATGAGCAGTTCTTC. The full variable domain, completed using reference TRBV2 and TRBJ2-1, is EPEVTQTPSHQVTQMGQEVILRCVPISNHLYFYWYRQILGQKVEFLVSFYNNEISEKSEIFDDQFSVERPDGSNFTLKIRSTKLEDSAMYFCASSRGGLVNNEQFFGPGTRLTVL.

Here the CDR3 DNA reads TGTGCCATCGGGCCTAGCGGGAGTCACGAGACCCAGTACTTC. This gives the protein CAIGPSGSHETQYF. The rearrangement joins TRBV10-3 to TRBJ2-5, with 10 bases lining up with TRBD2. From germline, CDR1 is ENHRY and CDR2 SYGVKD. Losses at the gene ends were 8 bases for V and 5 bases for J; bases not matched to a gene: 8. The CDR3 extends over 14 amino acids.

The chain couples TRBV2 to TRBJ1-4, with D hard to call. V was trimmed by 8 bases and J by 4 bases, leaving 17 bases between them. The CDR3 is 15 residues long. Germline CDR1 SNHLY, CDR2 FYNNEI. The CDR3 loop is CASLDRAGVNEKLFF. CDR3 bases: TGTGCCAGCCTCGATCGGGCCGGGGTTAATGAAAAACTGTTTTTT.

This clone was found once. This chain links TRBV30 with TRBJ2-1; tentatively, D is TRBD1 or TRBD2 (5 bases each). V lost 6 bases and J 4 bases, leaving 10 bases between the germline ends. CDR1 is GTSNPN, CDR2 SVGIG, per germline (reference sequence). The CDR3 runs to 12 residues. The chain's CDR3 is CACNEGYNEQFF. In DNA form, the CDR3 reads TGTGCCTGTAACGAGGGGTACAATGAGCAGTTCTTC.

The rearrangement joins TRBV4-2 to TRBJ2-5, with a possible D match to TRBD2 (5 bases). TRBJ2-7 matches the DNA end more closely, so the J call is doubtful. This CDR3 is 16 amino acids long. CDR1 is LGHNA, CDR2 YNFKEQ, per germline. CDR3 sequence: CASSQEVATVSYEQYF. CDR3 bases: TGTGCCAGCAGCCAAGAAGTAGCGACCGTCTCCTACGAGCAGTACTTC.

This chain joins TRBV2 and TRBJ1-5, with D hard to call. Germline V gives CDR1 SNHLY, CDR2 FYNNEI. CDR3 length: 12 amino acids. Trimming took off 8 bases at V and 6 bases at J, with 11 bases between the two ends. This chain's CDR3 is CASRRLGQPQHF. As DNA, the CDR3 is TGTGCCAGCCGACGGCTCGGTCAGCCCCAGCATTTT.

The chain is built from TRBV11-3 and TRBJ2-1; D uncertain. Deletions cut 5 bases from V and 7 bases from J, with 9 bases between. CDR1 and CDR2 from the germline V gene are SGHNT and YENEEA. This CDR3 spans 12 amino acids. The DNA of the CDR3 is TGTGCCAGCAGCGGACGTCTTAATGAGCAGTTCTTC. As protein: CASSGRLNEQFF.